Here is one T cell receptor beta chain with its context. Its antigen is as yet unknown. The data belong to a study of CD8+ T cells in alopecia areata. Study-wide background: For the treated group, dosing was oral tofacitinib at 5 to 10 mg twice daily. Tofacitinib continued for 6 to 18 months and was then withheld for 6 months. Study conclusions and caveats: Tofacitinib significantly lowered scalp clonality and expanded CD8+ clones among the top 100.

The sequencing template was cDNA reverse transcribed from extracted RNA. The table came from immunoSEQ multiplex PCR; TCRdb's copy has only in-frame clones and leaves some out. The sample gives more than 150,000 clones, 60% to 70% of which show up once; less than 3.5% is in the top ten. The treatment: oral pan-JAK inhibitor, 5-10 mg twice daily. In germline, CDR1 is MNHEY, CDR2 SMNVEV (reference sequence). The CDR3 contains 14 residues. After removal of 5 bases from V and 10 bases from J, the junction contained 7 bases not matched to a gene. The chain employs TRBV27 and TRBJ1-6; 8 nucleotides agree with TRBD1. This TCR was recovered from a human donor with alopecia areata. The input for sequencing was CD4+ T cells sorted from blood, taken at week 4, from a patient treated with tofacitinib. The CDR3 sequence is CASSHDRGGSPLHF. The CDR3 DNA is TGTGCCAGCAGTCACGACAGGGGTGGCTCACCCCTCCACTTT.